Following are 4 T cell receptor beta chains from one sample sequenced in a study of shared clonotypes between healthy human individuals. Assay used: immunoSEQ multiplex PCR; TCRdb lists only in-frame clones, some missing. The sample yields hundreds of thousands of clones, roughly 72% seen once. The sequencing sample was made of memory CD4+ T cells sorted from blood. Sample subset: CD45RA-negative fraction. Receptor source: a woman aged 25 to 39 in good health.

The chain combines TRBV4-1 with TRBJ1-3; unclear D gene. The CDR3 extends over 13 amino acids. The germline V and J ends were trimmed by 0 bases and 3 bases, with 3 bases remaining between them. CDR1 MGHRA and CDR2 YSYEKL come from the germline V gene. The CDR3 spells CASSQDGGNTIYF. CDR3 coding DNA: TGCGCCAGCAGCCAAGACGGTGGAAACACCATATATTTT.

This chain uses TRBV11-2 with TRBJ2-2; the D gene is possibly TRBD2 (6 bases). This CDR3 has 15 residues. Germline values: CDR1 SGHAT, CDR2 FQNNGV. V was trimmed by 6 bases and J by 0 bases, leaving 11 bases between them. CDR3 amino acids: CASRIGDSNTGELFF. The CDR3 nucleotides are TGTGCCAGCAGGATAGGGGACTCGAACACCGGGGAGCTGTTTTTT.

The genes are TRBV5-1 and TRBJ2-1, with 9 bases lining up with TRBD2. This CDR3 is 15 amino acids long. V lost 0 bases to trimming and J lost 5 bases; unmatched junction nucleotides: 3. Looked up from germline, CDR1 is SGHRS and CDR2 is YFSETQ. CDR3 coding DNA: TGCGCCAGCAGCTTGGTGACTAGCGGCAACAATGAGCAGTTCTTC. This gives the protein CASSLVTSGNNEQFF.

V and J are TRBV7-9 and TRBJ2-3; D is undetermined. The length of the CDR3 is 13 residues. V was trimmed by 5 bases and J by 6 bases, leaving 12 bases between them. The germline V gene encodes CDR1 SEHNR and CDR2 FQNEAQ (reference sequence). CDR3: CASSGIAADTQYF. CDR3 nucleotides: TGTGCCAGCAGCGGAATAGCTGCGGATACGCAGTATTTT.